This T cell receptor (beta chain) was sequenced for a study of beta chain features in type 1 diabetes. Expressed TCRB transcripts were sequenced after all isolated RNA was converted to cDNA. Profiling relied on immunoSEQ multiplex PCR, and the TCRdb table lists in-frame clones only, not all of them. The repertoire consists of 250,000 or so clones, with 27% occurring once and the leading ten covering about 3.9%. The sample was central memory CD4+ T cells from blood. The receptor was derived from a man aged 25-45 years in good health.

CDR3 protein: CASSRPERGGWDEQFF. The CDR3 nucleotides are TGTGCCAGCAGCCGCCCCGAGCGGGGGGGCTGGGATGAGCAGTTCTTC. The chain links TRBV4-2 to TRBJ2-1; 10 bases fit TRBD2. Germline CDR1 reads LGHNA; CDR2 reads YNFKEQ. The V gene end was trimmed by 4 bases and the J gene end by 8 bases; junction bases not matched to a gene: 11. There are 16 residues in the CDR3.